This T cell receptor (beta chain) is drawn from a study of T cell changes during pregnancy in multiple sclerosis. CDR3 length: 12 amino acids. Profiling relied on immunoSEQ multiplex PCR, and the TCRdb table lists in-frame clones only, not all of them. The table records about 40,000 clones, over 85% of them present only once. Sequencing used CD4+ T cells from peripheral blood mononuclear cells, obtained before pregnancy. The V and J genes are TRBV21-1 and TRBJ1-1; TRBD1 is the table's D call, not checked against the DNA. TRBV21-1 is a listed pseudogene. The receptor's source is a female donor with multiple sclerosis, enrolled in a pregnancy study. CDR3 sequence: CASGGMNTEAFF. The CDR3 DNA sequence: TGTGCCAGCGGTGGCATGAACACTGAAGCTTTCTTT.